What follows are 14 T cell receptor beta chains derived from one specimen sequenced in a study of T cell repertoires in cytomegalovirus infection (dated by TCRdb to the late 2010s). No antigen has been identified for these receptors. The treatment or condition label here, explained by the study, means: in vitro stimulation with specific CMV peptide epitopes to enrich CMV-specific T cells. Sequencing was performed on an Illumina HiSeq 1500. TCRdb handled the public reads itself, with Q25 trimming in fastp and clone calling in MiXCR, and kept productive beta chains. Rows are unified per CDR3 protein, each entry keeping the most common DNA and genes. For this sample there are about 570,000 distinct CDR3 sequences; under 45% appear just once. The ten top clones hold roughly 50% of the sample. This specimen consisted of cultured PBMCs, obtained from culture after CMV antigen stimulation. The receptors were gathered from a human donor in good health (CMV status not recorded). Some clones in this sample may be carry-over from other donors' samples.

V is TRBV6-5 and J is TRBJ1-2; D gene ambiguous. The length of the CDR3 is 13 residues. Trimming pared 6 bases from V and 2 bases from J, leaving 10 bases between. Germline V gene data show CDR1 as MNHEY and CDR2 as SVGAGI. CDR3 sequence (DNA): TGTGCCAGCAGGACGACGGAAAACTATGGCTACACCTTC. It translates to CASRTTENYGYTF.

The J gene is TRBJ2-1, the V gene TRBV12-3 or TRBV12-4, with a possible D match to TRBD2 (6 bases). The CDR3 totals 15 residues. Trimming cost V 5 bases and J 2 bases, with 13 bases left between them. This CDR3 is CASSRRGTAYNEQFF. The CDR3 nucleotides are TGTGCCAGCAGTCGACGCGGGACGGCCTACAATGAGCAGTTCTTC.

The chain couples TRBV7-9 to TRBJ1-1; D gene ambiguous. The germline gives CDR1 SEHNR, CDR2 FQNEAQ (reference sequence). The CDR3 covers 14 residues. Trimming left V 0 bases short and J 1 base short, with 6 bases between. CDR3 DNA: TGTGCCAGCAGCTTAGCGCTGGCGAACACTGAAGCTTTCTTT. Translating gives CASSLALANTEAFF.

This clonotype was found a few times. The chain is built from TRBV7-8 and TRBJ1-5; D gene unclear. Germline V gene sequence: CDR1 SGHVS, CDR2 FQNEAQ. The V end lost 1 base, the J end lost 2 bases, and 12 bases lay between the germline ends. The CDR3 contains 16 residues. CDR3 sequence reads: CASSLDRGEGNQPQHF. In DNA, the CDR3 is TGTGCCAGCAGCTTAGATCGGGGAGAGGGCAATCAGCCCCAGCATTTT.

This clonotype was observed at least ten times. The chain uses TRBV7-2 and TRBJ2-1; 8 positions agree with TRBD2. Germline lookup yields CDR1 SGHTA and CDR2 FQGNSA. The CDR3 is 17 amino acids. The V segment lost 3 bases and the J segment 4 bases; nucleotides outside the gene matches: 11. Here the CDR3 DNA reads TGTGCCAGCAGCTTGACTAGCGCCCGCGCACGATACAATGAGCAGTTCTTC. Protein: CASSLTSARARYNEQFF.

Notes on this clonotype: At one end the junction does not follow the germline gene, possibly because of a read error. V gene TRBV4-1 combines with J gene TRBJ1-1; unclear D gene. The germline gives CDR1 MGHRA, CDR2 YSYEKL. The CDR3 runs 13 residues. CDR3 residues: CASSRALNTEAFF. The CDR3 nucleotides are TGTGCCAGCAGCCGGGCCCTGAACACTGAAGCTTTCTTT.

The chain couples TRBV12-5 to TRBJ2-7; D unclear. V shed 6 bases and J shed 5 bases, with 11 bases lying between them. This CDR3 is 12 amino acids long. Germline CDR1 is LGHNT and CDR2 is FRNRAP. CDR3 sequence: CASGLSFHEQYF. The CDR3 coding sequence is TGTGCTAGTGGCTTATCATTCCACGAGCAGTACTTC.

This clonotype has more than one count but fewer than ten. The chain joins TRBV7-2 to TRBJ2-7; TRBD2 agrees at 8 bases. Germline CDR1 and CDR2: SGHTA and FQGNSA. CDR3 length: 15 residues. Trimming removed 5 bases from V and 2 bases from J; junction bases left unmatched: 8. CDR3 DNA: TGTGCCAGCAGCCCCGGGGGGGGAACAACCTACGAGCAGTACTTC. Its protein product is CASSPGGGTTYEQYF.

The chain recombines TRBV7-2 with TRBJ2-1; D might be TRBD1 (5 bases). Trimming took off 5 bases at V and 0 bases at J, with 8 bases between the two ends. This CDR3 comprises 14 residues. Germline values: CDR1 SGHTA, CDR2 FQGNSA. Written as DNA, the CDR3 is TGTGCCAGCAGCCTAGGGGTCTCCTACAATGAGCAGTTCTTC. It specifies CASSLGVSYNEQFF.

This clonotype was found a few times. This chain's CDR3 is CSASPPPDYEQYF. CDR3 in DNA: TGCAGTGCTAGCCCACCCCCCGACTACGAGCAGTACTTC. The chain has TRBV20-1 and TRBJ2-7; D is unclear. There are 13 residues in the CDR3. The germline V gene has CDR1 DFQATT and CDR2 SNEGSKA (reference sequence). The V and J ends lost 3 bases and 3 bases respectively, with 12 bases between them.

This clonotype was counted between two and nine times. The CDR3 bases are TGTGCCAGCAGTCAGGAAACTAGCGGGGCCTACGAGCAGTACTTC. As protein: CASSQETSGAYEQYF. V is TRBV6-5 and J is TRBJ2-7, with TRBD2 identical over 10 bases. The CDR3 has 15 amino acids. Germline-derived CDR1 and CDR2 are MNHEY and SVGAGI. The ends lost 5 bases at V and 2 bases at J; junction bases unmatched: 6.

The V call is TRBV27, the J call TRBJ2-7; possibly TRBD1 for D (6 bases). The CDR3 is made up of 12 amino acids. Germline values: CDR1 MNHEY, CDR2 SMNVEV (reference sequence). V lost 6 bases and J lost 2, with 8 bases in between. Written as DNA, the CDR3 is TGTGCCAGCAGCGACAGGCCCTACGAGCAGTACTTC. Amino acids: CASSDRPYEQYF.

Of note for this clonotype: One end of the junction is discordant with germline, which a read error may explain. The chain couples TRBV7-4 to TRBJ1-1; weak D call: TRBD1 (6 bases). Germline lookup yields CDR1 SGHVT and CDR2 SQSDAQ. This CDR3 spans 15 amino acids. The CDR3 DNA sequence: TGTGCCAGCAGCCCACAGGGTGTGGTGAACACTGACGCTTTCTTT. Protein sequence: CASSPQGVVNTDAFF.

The chain is built from TRBV7-4 and TRBJ2-5; D might be TRBD2 (5 bases). The CDR3 runs to 15 residues. With 2 bases removed from V and 1 base from J, the gap between germline ends came to 11 bases. The V gene's germline CDR1 is SGHVT and CDR2 SQSDAQ. DNA for the CDR3: TGTGCCAGCAGCTTAAGAGGGCAGCTCCAAGAGACCCAGTACTTC. As protein: CASSLRGQLQETQYF.